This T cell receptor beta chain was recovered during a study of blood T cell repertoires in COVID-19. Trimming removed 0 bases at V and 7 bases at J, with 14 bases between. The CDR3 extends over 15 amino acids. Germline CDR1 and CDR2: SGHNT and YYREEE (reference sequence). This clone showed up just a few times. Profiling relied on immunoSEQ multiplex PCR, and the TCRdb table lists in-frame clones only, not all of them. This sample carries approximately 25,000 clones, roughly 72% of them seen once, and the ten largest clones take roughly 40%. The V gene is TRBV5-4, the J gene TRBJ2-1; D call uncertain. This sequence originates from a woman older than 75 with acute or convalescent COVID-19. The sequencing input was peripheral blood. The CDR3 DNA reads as TGTGCCAGCAGCTTGGAGCGAGCGATCGGGAATGAGCAGTTCTTC. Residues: CASSLERAIGNEQFF.